A single T cell receptor (beta chain) is shown here with its context. V dropped 5 bases and J dropped 2; count of bases not matched to a gene: 10. The germline V gene encodes CDR1 LGHDT and CDR2 YNNKEL (reference sequence). The CDR3 length is 16 residues. The record originates from a study of control samples from healthy donors and cancer patients. Some clones are missing from TCRdb's copy, which holds only in-frame ones; the method was immunoSEQ multiplex PCR. This sample has roughly 100,000 clones; about 92% occur once, and the top ten carry roughly 2.5%. V and J are TRBV3-1 (or the pseudogene TRBV3-2) and TRBJ2-7; 9 positions match TRBD2. Sequenced sample: blood. The sequence derives from a woman between 18 and 29 years old in good health. CDR3 nucleotides: TGTGCCAGCAGCGCTTCTCCACTAGCGGGCCCCTACGAGCAGTACTTC. Its translation: CASSASPLAGPYEQYF.